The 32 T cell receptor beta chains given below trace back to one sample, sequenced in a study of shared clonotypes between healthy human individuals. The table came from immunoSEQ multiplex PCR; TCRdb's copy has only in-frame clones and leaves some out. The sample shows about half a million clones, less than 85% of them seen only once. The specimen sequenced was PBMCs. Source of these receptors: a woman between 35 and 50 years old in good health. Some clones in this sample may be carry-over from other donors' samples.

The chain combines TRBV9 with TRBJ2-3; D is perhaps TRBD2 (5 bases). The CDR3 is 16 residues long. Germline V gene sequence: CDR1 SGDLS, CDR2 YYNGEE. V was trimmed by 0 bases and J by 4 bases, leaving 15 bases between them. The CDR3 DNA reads TGTGCCAGCAGCGTAGGAGGGAGAGGGTATGCAGATACGCAGTATTTT. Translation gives CASSVGGRGYADTQYF.

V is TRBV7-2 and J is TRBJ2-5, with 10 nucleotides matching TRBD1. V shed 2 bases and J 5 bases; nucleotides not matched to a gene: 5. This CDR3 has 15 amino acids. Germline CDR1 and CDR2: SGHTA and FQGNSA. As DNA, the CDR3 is TGTGCCAGCAGCTTAATGGGGGGACAGGGGGAGACCCAGTACTTC. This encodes CASSLMGGQGETQYF.

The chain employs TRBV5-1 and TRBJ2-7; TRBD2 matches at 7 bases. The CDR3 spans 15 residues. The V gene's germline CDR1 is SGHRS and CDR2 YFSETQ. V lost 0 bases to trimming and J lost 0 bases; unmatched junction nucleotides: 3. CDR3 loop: CASSLVAGDSYEQYF. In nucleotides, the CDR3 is TGCGCCAGCAGCTTGGTTGCGGGGGACTCCTACGAGCAGTACTTC.

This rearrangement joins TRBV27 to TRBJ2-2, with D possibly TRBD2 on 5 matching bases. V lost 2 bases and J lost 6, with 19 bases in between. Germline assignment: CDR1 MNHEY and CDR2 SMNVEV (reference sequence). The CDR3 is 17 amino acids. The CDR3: CASSLRPAGVGAGELFF. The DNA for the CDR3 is TGTGCCAGCAGTTTAAGACCCGCGGGTGTTGGGGCCGGGGAGCTGTTTTTT.

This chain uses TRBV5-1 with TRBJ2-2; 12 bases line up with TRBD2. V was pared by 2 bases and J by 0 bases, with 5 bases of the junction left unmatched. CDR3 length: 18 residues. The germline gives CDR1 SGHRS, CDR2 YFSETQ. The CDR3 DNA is TGCGCCAGCAGCTTATTTCTAGCGGGAGGGCCGAACACCGGGGAGCTGTTTTTT. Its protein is CASSLFLAGGPNTGELFF.

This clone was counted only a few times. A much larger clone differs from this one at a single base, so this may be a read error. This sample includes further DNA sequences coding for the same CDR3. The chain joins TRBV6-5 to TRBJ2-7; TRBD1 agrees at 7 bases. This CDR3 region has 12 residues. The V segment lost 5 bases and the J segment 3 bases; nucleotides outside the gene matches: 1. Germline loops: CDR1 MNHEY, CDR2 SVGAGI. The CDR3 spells CASSRQGYEQYF. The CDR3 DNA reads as TGTGCCAGCAGTCGACAGGGCTACGAGCAGTACTTC.

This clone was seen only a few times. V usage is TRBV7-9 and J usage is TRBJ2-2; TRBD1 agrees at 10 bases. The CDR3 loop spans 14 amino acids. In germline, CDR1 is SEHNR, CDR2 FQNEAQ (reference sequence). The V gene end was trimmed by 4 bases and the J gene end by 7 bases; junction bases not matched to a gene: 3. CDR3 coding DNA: TGTGCCAGCAGCTGGGACAGGGGATTCGGGGAGCTGTTTTTT. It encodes CASSWDRGFGELFF.

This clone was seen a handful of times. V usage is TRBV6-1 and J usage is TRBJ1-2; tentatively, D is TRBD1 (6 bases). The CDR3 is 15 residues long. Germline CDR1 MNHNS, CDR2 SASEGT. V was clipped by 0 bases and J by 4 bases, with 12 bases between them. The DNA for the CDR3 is TGTGCCAGCAGTGAAGCCACCGGGGGCCCCTATGGCTACACCTTC. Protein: CASSEATGGPYGYTF.

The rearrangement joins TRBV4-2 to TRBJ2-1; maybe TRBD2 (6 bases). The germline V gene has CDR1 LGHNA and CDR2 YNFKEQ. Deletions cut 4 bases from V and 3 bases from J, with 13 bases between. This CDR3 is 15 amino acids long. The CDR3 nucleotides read TGTGCCAGCAGCCCAAGCCGGGACTTCTACAATGAGCAGTTCTTC. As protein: CASSPSRDFYNEQFF.

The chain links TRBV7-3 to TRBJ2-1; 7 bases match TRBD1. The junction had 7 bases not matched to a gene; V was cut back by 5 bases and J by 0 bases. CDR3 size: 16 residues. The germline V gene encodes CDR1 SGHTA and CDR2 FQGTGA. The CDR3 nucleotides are TGTGCCAGCAGCCCTGACAGGGACCCCTCCTACAATGAGCAGTTCTTC. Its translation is CASSPDRDPSYNEQFF.

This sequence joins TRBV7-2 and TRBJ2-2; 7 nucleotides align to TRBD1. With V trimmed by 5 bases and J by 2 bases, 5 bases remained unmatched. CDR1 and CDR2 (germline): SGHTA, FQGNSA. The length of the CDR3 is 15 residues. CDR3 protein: CASSTGTVNTGELFF. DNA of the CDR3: TGTGCCAGCAGCACCGGGACAGTCAACACCGGGGAGCTGTTTTTT.

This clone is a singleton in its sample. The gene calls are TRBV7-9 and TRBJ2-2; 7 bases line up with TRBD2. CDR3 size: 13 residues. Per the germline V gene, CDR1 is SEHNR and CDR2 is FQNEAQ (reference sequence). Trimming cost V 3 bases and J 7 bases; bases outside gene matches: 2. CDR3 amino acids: CASSFRTSGELFF. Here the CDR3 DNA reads TGTGCCAGCAGCTTTCGGACTAGCGGGGAGCTGTTTTTT.

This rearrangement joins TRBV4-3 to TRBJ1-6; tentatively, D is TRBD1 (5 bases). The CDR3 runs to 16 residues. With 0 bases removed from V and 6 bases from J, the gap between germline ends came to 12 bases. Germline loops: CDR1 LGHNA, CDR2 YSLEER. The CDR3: CASSQDPDTVNSPLHF. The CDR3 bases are TGCGCCAGCAGCCAAGATCCGGACACAGTTAATTCACCCCTCCACTTT.

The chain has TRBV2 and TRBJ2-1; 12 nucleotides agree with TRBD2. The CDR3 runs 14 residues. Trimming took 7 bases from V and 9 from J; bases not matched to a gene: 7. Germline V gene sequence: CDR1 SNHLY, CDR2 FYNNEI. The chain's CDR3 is CASNLAGGPIEQFF. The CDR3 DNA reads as TGTGCCAGCAATCTAGCGGGAGGGCCGATTGAGCAGTTCTTC.

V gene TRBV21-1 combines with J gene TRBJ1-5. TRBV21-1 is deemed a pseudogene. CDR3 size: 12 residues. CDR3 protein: CASSKRNQPQHF. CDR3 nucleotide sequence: TGTGCCAGCAGCAAACGCAATCAGCCCCAGCATTTT.

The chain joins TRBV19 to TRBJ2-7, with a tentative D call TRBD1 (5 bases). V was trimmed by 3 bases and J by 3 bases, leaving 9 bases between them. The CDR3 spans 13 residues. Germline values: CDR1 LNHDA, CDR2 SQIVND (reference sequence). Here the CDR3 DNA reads TGTGCCAGTAGTATCCGGCAGGGCTACGAGCAGTACTTC. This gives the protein CASSIRQGYEQYF.

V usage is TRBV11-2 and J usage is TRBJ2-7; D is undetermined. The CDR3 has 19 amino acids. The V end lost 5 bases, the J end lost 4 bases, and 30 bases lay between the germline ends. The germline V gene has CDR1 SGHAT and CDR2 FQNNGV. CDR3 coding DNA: TGTGCCAGCAGCCTCTACGCCACCTCTAGTAGGGATTGGGAATACGAGCAGTACTTC. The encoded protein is CASSLYATSSRDWEYEQYF.

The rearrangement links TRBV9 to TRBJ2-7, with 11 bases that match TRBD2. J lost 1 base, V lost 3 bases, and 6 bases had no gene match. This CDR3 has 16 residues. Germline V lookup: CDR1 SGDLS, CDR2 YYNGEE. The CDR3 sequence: CASSETGTSGSYEQYF. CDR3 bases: TGTGCCAGCAGCGAAACCGGGACTAGCGGTTCCTACGAGCAGTACTTC.

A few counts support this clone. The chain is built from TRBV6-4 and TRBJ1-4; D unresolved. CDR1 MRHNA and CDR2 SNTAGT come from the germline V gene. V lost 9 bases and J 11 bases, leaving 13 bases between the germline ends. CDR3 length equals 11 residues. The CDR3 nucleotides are TGTGCCAGTCCTGGAAAGCAGAAACTGTTTTTT. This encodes CASPGKQKLFF.

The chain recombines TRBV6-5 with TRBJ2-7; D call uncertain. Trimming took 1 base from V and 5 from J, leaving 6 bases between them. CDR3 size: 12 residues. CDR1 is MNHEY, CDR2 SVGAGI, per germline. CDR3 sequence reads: CASSYLGNEQYF. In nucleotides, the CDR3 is TGTGCCAGCAGTTACTTAGGGAACGAGCAGTACTTC.

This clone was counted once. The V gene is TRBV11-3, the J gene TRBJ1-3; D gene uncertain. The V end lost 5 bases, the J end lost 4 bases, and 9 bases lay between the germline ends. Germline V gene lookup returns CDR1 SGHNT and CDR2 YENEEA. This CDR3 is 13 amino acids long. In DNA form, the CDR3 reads TGTGCCAGCAGCCTTAACCAGGGAAACACCATATATTTT. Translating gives CASSLNQGNTIYF.

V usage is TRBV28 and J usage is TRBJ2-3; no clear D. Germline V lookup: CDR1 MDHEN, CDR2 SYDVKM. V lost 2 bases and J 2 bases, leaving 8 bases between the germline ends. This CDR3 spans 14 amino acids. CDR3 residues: CASSLGGATDTQYF. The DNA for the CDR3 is TGTGCCAGCAGTTTAGGCGGTGCCACAGATACGCAGTATTTT.

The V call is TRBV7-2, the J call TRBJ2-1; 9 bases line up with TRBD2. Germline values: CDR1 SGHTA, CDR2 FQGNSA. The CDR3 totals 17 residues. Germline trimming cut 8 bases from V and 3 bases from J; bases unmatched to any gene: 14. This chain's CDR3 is CASSEAPASGIYNEQFF. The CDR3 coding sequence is TGTGCCAGCTCCGAAGCCCCGGCTAGCGGGATCTACAATGAGCAGTTCTTC.

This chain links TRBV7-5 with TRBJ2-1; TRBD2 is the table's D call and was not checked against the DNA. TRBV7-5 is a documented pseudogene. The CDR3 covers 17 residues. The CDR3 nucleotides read TGTGCCAGAAGCCCAGTGGGGGACTCGGTAGGCTACAATGAGCAGTTCTTC. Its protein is CARSPVGDSVGYNEQFF.

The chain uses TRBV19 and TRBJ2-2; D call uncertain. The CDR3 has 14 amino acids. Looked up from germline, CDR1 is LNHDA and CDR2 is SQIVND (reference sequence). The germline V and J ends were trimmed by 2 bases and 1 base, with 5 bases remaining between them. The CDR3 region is CASSISRNTGELFF. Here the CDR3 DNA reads TGTGCCAGTAGTATAAGCAGGAACACCGGGGAGCTGTTTTTT. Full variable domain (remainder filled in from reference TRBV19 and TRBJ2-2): DGGITQSPKYLFRKEGQNVTLSCEQNLNHDAMYWYRQDPGQGLRLIYYSQIVNDFQKGDIAEGYSVSREKKESFPLTVTSAQKNPTAFYLCASSISRNTGELFFGEGSRLTVL.

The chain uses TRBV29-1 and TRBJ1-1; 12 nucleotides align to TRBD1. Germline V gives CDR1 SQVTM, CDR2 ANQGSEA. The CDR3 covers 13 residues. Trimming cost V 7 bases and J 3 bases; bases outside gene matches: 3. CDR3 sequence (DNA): TGCAGCGGGGGACAGGGGGCGGACACTGAAGCTTTCTTT. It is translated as CSGGQGADTEAFF.

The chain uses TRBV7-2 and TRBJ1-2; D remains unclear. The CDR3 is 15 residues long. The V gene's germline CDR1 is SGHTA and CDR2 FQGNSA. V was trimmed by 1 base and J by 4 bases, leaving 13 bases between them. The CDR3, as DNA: TGTGCCAGCAGCTTAGGGACCTTAAATATCTATGGCTACACCTTC. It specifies CASSLGTLNIYGYTF.

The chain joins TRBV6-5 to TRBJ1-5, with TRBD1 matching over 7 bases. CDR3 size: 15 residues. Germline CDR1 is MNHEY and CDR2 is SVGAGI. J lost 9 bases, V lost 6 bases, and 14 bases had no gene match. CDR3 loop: CASRLQARGFGPQHF. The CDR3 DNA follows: TGTGCCAGCAGGCTACAAGCCAGGGGGTTTGGGCCCCAGCATTTT.

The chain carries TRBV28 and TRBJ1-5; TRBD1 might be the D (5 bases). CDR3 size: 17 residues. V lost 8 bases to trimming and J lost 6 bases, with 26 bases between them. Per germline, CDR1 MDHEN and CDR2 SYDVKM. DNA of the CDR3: TGTGCCAGCCACAAAACTGGTCGGAGGGGAGCGGGTCAGCCCCAGCATTTT. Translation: CASHKTGRRGAGQPQHF.

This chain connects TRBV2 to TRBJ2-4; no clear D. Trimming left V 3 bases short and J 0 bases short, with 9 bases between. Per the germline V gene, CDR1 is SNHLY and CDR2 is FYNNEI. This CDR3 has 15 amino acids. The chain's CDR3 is CASSEGRLAKNIQYF. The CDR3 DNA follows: TGTGCCAGCAGTGAGGGCAGACTAGCCAAAAACATTCAGTACTTC.

The CDR3 loop is CASSNPVTSEQYF. The DNA of the CDR3 is TGTGCCAGCAGTAATCCCGTGACTAGCGAGCAGTACTTC. This chain uses TRBV7-2 with TRBJ2-7, with D possibly matching TRBD2 (6 bases). Per germline, CDR1 SGHTA and CDR2 FQGNSA. The CDR3 is 13 residues long. Trimming took 6 bases from V and 6 from J, leaving 15 bases between them.

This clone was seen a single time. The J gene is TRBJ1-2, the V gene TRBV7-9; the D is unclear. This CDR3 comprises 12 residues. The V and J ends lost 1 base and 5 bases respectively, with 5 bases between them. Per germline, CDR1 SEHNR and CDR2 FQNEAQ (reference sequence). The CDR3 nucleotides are TGTGCCAGCAGCTTAGAGGAGTATGGCTACACCTTC. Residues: CASSLEEYGYTF. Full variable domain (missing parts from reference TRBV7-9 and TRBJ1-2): DTGVSQNPRHKITKRGQNVTFRCDPISEHNRLYWYRQTLGQGPEFLTYFQNEAQLEKSRLLSDRFSAERPKGSFSTLEIQRTEQGDSAMYLCASSLEEYGYTFGSGTRLTVV.